Listed here are 24 T cell receptor beta chains from one sample, sequenced in a study of T cell responses to AZD1222 COVID-19 vaccine. Method: immunoSEQ multiplex PCR; TCRdb's copy keeps in-frame clones and lacks some. The table has tens of thousands of clones, approximately 83% seen once. This material consisted of peripheral blood, taken on day 0 of AZD1222 vaccination. The receptor source for this set is an adult in good health.

V and J are TRBV4-1 and TRBJ2-1; TRBD2 matches 7 bases. Germline CDR1 MGHRA, CDR2 YSYEKL. CDR3 length: 15 residues. J lost 0 bases, V lost 4 bases, and 3 bases had no gene match. The CDR3 protein is CASSLAGSSYNEQFF. The CDR3 DNA reads TGCGCCAGCAGCCTAGCGGGTAGCTCCTACAATGAGCAGTTCTTC.

Judged by abundance, this clone is medium-sized. V is TRBV9 and J is TRBJ2-3, with 9 bases matching TRBD2. Per germline, CDR1 SGDLS and CDR2 YYNGEE. CDR3 length: 18 amino acids. V lost 0 bases to trimming and J lost 5 bases; unmatched junction nucleotides: 13. This chain's CDR3 is CASSVEGGGARLQDTQYF. The CDR3 DNA is TGTGCCAGCAGCGTAGAGGGCGGGGGGGCCCGGTTGCAAGATACGCAGTATTTT. The full variable domain, completed using reference TRBV9 and TRBJ2-3, is DSGVTQTPKHLITATGQRVTLRCSPRSGDLSVYWYQQSLDQGLQFLIQYYNGEERAKGNILERFSAQQFPDLHSELNLSSLELGDSALYFCASSVEGGGARLQDTQYFGPGTRLTVL.

The chain uses TRBV11-2 and TRBJ1-5; TRBD1 might be the D (5 bases). CDR1 is SGHAT and CDR2 is FQNNGV in the germline V gene. V was clipped by 5 bases and J by 0 bases, with 11 bases between them. This CDR3 contains 15 residues. The CDR3 loop is CASSAGDYSNQPQHF. CDR3 DNA sequence: TGTGCCAGCAGCGCCGGGGACTATAGCAATCAGCCCCAGCATTTT.

The genes are TRBV7-2 and TRBJ2-3; D possibly uses TRBD1 or TRBD2 (6 bases each). The germline V gene encodes CDR1 SGHTA and CDR2 FQGNSA. The ends were cut back, 1 base at V and 9 bases at J, with 8 bases in the middle. The CDR3 length is 12 residues. This chain's CDR3 is CASSLGGGTQYF. Written as DNA, the CDR3 is TGTGCCAGCAGCTTAGGAGGGGGGACGCAGTATTTT.

This chain joins TRBV6-5 and TRBJ1-1, with no clear D. CDR1 and CDR2 (germline): MNHEY, SVGAGI. V was shortened by 8 bases and J by 3 bases, with 10 bases between the two germline ends. This CDR3 is built from 12 residues. The CDR3 nucleotides read TGTGCCAGCCTTAGGGTCTACACTGAAGCTTTCTTT. Its translation is CASLRVYTEAFF.

The chain couples TRBV6-5 to TRBJ2-7; possibly TRBD2 for D (6 bases). V was cut by 0 bases and J by 6 bases, with 15 bases left in between. The germline CDR1 and CDR2 sequences are MNHEY and SVGAGI. The CDR3 has 15 amino acids. The CDR3 region is CASSYSTTRRGEQYF. CDR3 in DNA: TGTGCCAGCAGTTACTCCACTACCAGGAGGGGCGAGCAGTACTTC.

Remarks on this clone: The junction departs from germline at one end; a sequencing error may be responsible. The chain couples TRBV7-7 to TRBJ2-5; tentative D call: TRBD2 (5 bases). This CDR3 region has 14 residues. Germline CDR1 reads SSHAT; CDR2 reads FNYEAQ (reference sequence). The CDR3 coding sequence is TGTGCTAGCAGCCCCGGAGCGATAGCGGAGACCCAGTACTTC. Its translation is CASSPGAIAETQYF.

This chain links TRBV7-3 with TRBJ1-1; possibly TRBD1 for D (5 bases). Germline CDR1 SGHTA, CDR2 FQGTGA. The V and J ends lost 1 base and 7 bases respectively, with 10 bases between them. The CDR3 has 13 amino acids. The CDR3 is CASSLKGVSEAFF. CDR3 in DNA: TGTGCCAGCAGCTTAAAAGGGGTCAGTGAAGCTTTCTTT. The full variable domain, in which reference TRBV7-3 and TRBJ1-1 provide the parts outside the CDR3, is GAGVSQTPSNKVTEKGKYVELRCDPISGHTALYWYRQSLGQGPEFLIYFQGTGAADDSGLPNDRFFAVRPEGSVSTLKIQRTERGDSAVYLCASSLKGVSEAFFGQGTRLTVV.

This chain joins TRBV7-9 and TRBJ2-3; D might be TRBD1 or TRBD2, each matching 6 bases. The V and J ends lost 4 bases and 2 bases respectively, with 13 bases between them. The CDR3 runs to 15 residues. Germline CDR1 is SEHNR and CDR2 is FQNEAQ (reference sequence). CDR3 coding DNA: TGTGCCAGCAGCTCAGAGGGGGGTAACACAGATACGCAGTATTTT. Its protein product is CASSSEGGNTDTQYF.

The CDR3 here is CASSLGPTDETQYF. CDR3 DNA: TGTGCCAGCAGCTTAGGGCCGACCGACGAGACCCAGTACTTC. The V and J genes are TRBV11-3 and TRBJ2-5, with D hard to call. CDR1 and CDR2 (germline): SGHNT, YENEEA. The V end was cut by 1 base, the J end by 5 bases, with 11 bases between. The CDR3 totals 14 residues.

The chain carries TRBV6-1 and TRBJ1-3; TRBD1 is a possible D gene (6 bases). Trimming stripped 0 bases from V and 2 bases from J, with 11 bases between. The CDR3 runs to 16 residues. In germline, CDR1 is MNHNS, CDR2 SASEGT. CDR3 protein: CASSEAAGTTGNTIYF. CDR3 nucleotide sequence: TGTGCCAGCAGTGAAGCGGCGGGGACAACTGGAAACACCATATATTTT.

The V call is TRBV10-3, the J call TRBJ1-1; 9 positions agree with TRBD1. Germline V gene data show CDR1 as ENHRY and CDR2 as SYGVKD. The CDR3 extends over 15 amino acids. With 5 bases clipped from V and 1 base from J, the junction kept 5 bases outside the gene matches. This chain's CDR3 is CAISLGTGTNTEAFF. The CDR3, as DNA: TGTGCCATCAGTTTAGGGACAGGGACGAACACTGAAGCTTTCTTT.

The V and J genes are TRBV6-1 and TRBJ1-4; 9 bases match TRBD1. The CDR3 loop spans 15 amino acids. The germline gives CDR1 MNHNS, CDR2 SASEGT. The V and J ends lost 2 bases and 7 bases, in that order; junction bases with no gene match: 5. CDR3 residues: CASSERTGAGEKLFF. In DNA, the CDR3 is TGTGCCAGCAGTGAAAGGACAGGGGCGGGTGAAAAACTGTTTTTT.

The V and J genes are TRBV4-2 and TRBJ1-4; weak D call: TRBD1 (5 bases). Trimming took 5 bases from V and 8 from J, leaving 18 bases between them. The germline V gene encodes CDR1 LGHNA and CDR2 YNFKEQ. This CDR3 spans 15 amino acids. DNA for the CDR3: TGTGCCAGCAGCGAAGTCGGGGGTCATGGGGAAAAACTGTTTTTT. Protein product: CASSEVGGHGEKLFF.

The chain uses TRBV24-1 and TRBJ1-2, with D perhaps matching TRBD1 (6 bases). Germline V CDR1 and CDR2: KGHDR, SFDVKD. Trimming took 4 bases from V and 5 from J, leaving 25 bases between them. This CDR3 is built from 18 residues. CDR3 sequence reads: CATSDRDTRSGGAYGYTF. The CDR3, as DNA: TGTGCCACCAGTGACCGGGACACCCGATCGGGGGGCGCTTATGGCTACACCTTC.

This clone has just one count. The chain joins TRBV19 to TRBJ1-2; D is unresolved. Germline V gene sequence: CDR1 LNHDA, CDR2 SQIVND (reference sequence). The CDR3 has 15 residues. The germline V and J ends were trimmed by 5 bases and 0 bases, with 13 bases remaining between them. DNA for the CDR3: TGTGCCAGTAGTGTCCACGGGGAGGCTAACTATGGCTACACCTTC. Protein product: CASSVHGEANYGYTF.

This clone was seen only once. The rearrangement links TRBV18 to TRBJ1-2, with 9 bases fitting TRBD1. Germline lookup yields CDR1 KGHSH and CDR2 LQKENI. The ends lost 4 bases at V and 7 bases at J; junction bases unmatched: 7. This CDR3 contains 14 residues. The CDR3 sequence is CASSRDRERGGYTF. DNA for the CDR3: TGTGCCAGCTCACGGGACAGGGAACGAGGTGGCTACACCTTC.

The gene calls are TRBV11-2 and TRBJ2-1; 9 positions agree with TRBD2. The germline CDR1 and CDR2 sequences are SGHAT and FQNNGV. This CDR3 has 17 residues. V gave up 4 bases and J gave up 4 bases; unmatched junction bases: 11. The CDR3 sequence is CASSSVNSGGRYNEQFF. The CDR3 coding sequence is TGTGCCAGCAGCTCGGTGAATAGCGGGGGCCGATACAATGAGCAGTTCTTC.

The chain links TRBV6-1 to TRBJ1-2, with TRBD1 as a possible D gene (5 bases). The V and J ends lost 0 bases and 8 bases respectively, with 13 bases between them. CDR1 and CDR2 (germline): MNHNS, SASEGT. The CDR3 is 14 amino acids. The CDR3 protein is CASSEAGTGYGYTF. In DNA form, the CDR3 reads TGTGCCAGCAGTGAAGCGGGGACTGGATACGGCTACACCTTC.

The chain is built from TRBV10-3 and TRBJ1-3; D is ambiguous. V shed 3 bases and J shed 4 bases, with 13 bases lying between them. This CDR3 contains 15 residues. Germline assignment: CDR1 ENHRY and CDR2 SYGVKD. The CDR3: CAISESALTGNTIYF. For the CDR3, the DNA is TGTGCCATCAGTGAATCAGCTCTGACCGGAAACACCATATATTTT.

The chain employs TRBV11-2 and TRBJ1-1; D not resolved. Deletions cut 5 bases from V and 4 bases from J, with 11 bases between. The CDR3 consists of 13 residues. Germline loops: CDR1 SGHAT, CDR2 FQNNGV. The CDR3 reads CASSPQTVTEAFF. The CDR3 DNA reads as TGTGCCAGCAGCCCGCAAACAGTCACTGAAGCTTTCTTT.

CDR3 in DNA: TGTGCCAGCTCACCCGACAGTCTTCATTCCTATAATTCACCCCTCCACTTT. Translating gives CASSPDSLHSYNSPLHF. This chain links TRBV18 with TRBJ1-6; tentatively, D is TRBD1 (5 bases). The ends were cut back, 3 bases at V and 1 base at J, with 13 bases in the middle. Germline CDR1 reads KGHSH; CDR2 reads LQKENI. This CDR3 has 17 amino acids.

The rearrangement links TRBV2 to TRBJ2-4, with 8 nucleotides matching TRBD1. The CDR3 extends over 16 amino acids. V lost 2 bases to trimming and J lost 0 bases; unmatched junction nucleotides: 3. Germline CDR1 and CDR2: SNHLY and FYNNEI. The CDR3 region has the DNA TGTGCCAGCAGTGAAAACAGGGGGGCAGCCAAAAACATTCAGTACTTC. Its translation: CASSENRGAAKNIQYF. Using reference TRBV2 and TRBJ2-4 for the parts outside the CDR3, the full variable domain is EPEVTQTPSHQVTQMGQEVILRCVPISNHLYFYWYRQILGQKVEFLVSFYNNEISEKSEIFDDQFSVERPDGSNFTLKIRSTKLEDSAMYFCASSENRGAAKNIQYFGAGTRLSVL.

The J gene is TRBJ1-2, the V gene TRBV2, with 7 bases matching TRBD1. CDR3 length: 12 residues. After removal of 9 bases from V and 2 bases from J, the junction contained 3 bases not matched to a gene. Germline CDR1 SNHLY, CDR2 FYNNEI. The CDR3 reads CARRGQNYGYTF. The CDR3 DNA sequence: TGTGCCAGGAGGGGACAGAACTATGGCTACACCTTC.